This is a list of T cell receptor beta chains from one sample in a study of blood T cell repertoires in COVID-19. Data came from immunoSEQ multiplex PCR; TCRdb stores just in-frame clones and leaves some out. The sample consists of about 240,000 clones, roughly 82% of them appearing once. The sequenced sample consisted of peripheral blood. Receptors originate from an elderly man with acute or convalescent COVID-19. Both conserved end residues are part of each CDR3. A row's size may be missing; if present it is once, few, many or a size class.

v_gene	j_gene	abundance	CDR3aa
TRBV27	TRBJ2-1	.	CASKERGGPNNEQFF
TRBV11-2	TRBJ1-3	.	CASSPGTGAGNTIYF
TRBV19	TRBJ1-2	.	CASLGGQGYGYTF
TRBV7-6	TRBJ2-3	.	CASSAIPPGQGSDTQYF
TRBV10-3	TRBJ1-1	.	CAISEVPGRNTEAFF
TRBV6-6	TRBJ1-5	.	CASSYSSRDKGHF
TRBV6-6	TRBJ2-7	.	CASSYSGDRGLGEQYF
TRBV7-9	TRBJ2-5	.	CASSLDGTGQQETQYF
TRBV19	TRBJ2-7	.	CASSRRGLYEQYF
TRBV19	TRBJ1-6	.	CASTPQGHSPLHF
TRBV27	TRBJ1-1	.	CASSLRQGSEAFF
TRBV7-2	TRBJ2-3	few	CASSSGLAGAGGTQYF
TRBV3-1/TRBV3-2	TRBJ1-1	once	CASSQVGGDTEAFF
TRBV12-3/TRBV12-4	TRBJ1-1	.	CASRRTENTEAFF
TRBV9	TRBJ1-1	.	CASSPGGVLGTEAFF
TRBV7-8	TRBJ2-3	.	CASSPRLAGGPVVDTQYF
TRBV7-9	TRBJ1-5	.	CASSLGIQPQHF
TRBV7-9	TRBJ2-3	.	CASSLAEGALTDTQYF
TRBV19	TRBJ1-2	.	CASFSGAASGYTF
TRBV28	TRBJ2-5	.	CASSSHPGDQKSETQYF
TRBV5-1	TRBJ2-6	.	CASSLEPRGANVLTF
TRBV9	TRBJ1-4	.	CASSVSGSHEKLFF
TRBV27	TRBJ2-7	.	CASSRTSGYYEQYF